This TCR beta chain originates from a study of cytomegalovirus exposure and HLA in healthy donors. The PCR contained 60 Vbeta and 13 Jbeta primers. How the authors handled the data: In a later analysis, 60 million to 90 million unique TCR beta chains included roughly 11 million shared by two or more donors. Generated by immunoSEQ multiplex PCR, the TCRdb table keeps only in-frame clones and is missing some. That table furnishes V, J and clone size, whereas the DNA furnished D and trimming. Among approximately 100,000 clones, more than 75% were seen once, and the ten largest hold under 13%. Notes on the study in general: Most TCR beta V segments were productive about 90% or about 30% of the time in an earlier analysis. As was reported, the HLA-A and HLA-B alleles of most subjects were accurately predicted from TCR beta sequences. As a later analysis revealed, most CMV-associated TCR beta chains appeared HLA-restricted.

On this clone: The antigen is unknown.

The TCR sequence derives from a woman aged 18-29 years in good health and CMV-seropositive. The sample was PBMCs.

CDR3: CARIREGTKNIQYF. The CDR3 region has the DNA TGCGCCAGGATCAGGGAGGGGACCAAAAACATTCAGTACTTC. The V call is TRBV10-1, the J call TRBJ2-4; 7 bases agree with TRBD2. There are 14 residues in the CDR3. Germline CDR1 WNHNN, CDR2 SYGVQD (reference sequence). V was clipped by 9 bases and J by 2 bases; unmatched bases: 7.